The rows below give T cell receptor beta chains drawn from one sample of a study of blood T cell repertoires in COVID-19. Data came from immunoSEQ multiplex PCR; TCRdb stores just in-frame clones and leaves some out. The table includes about 170,000 clones, more than 70% detected once. The sample comprised peripheral blood. These receptor sequences come from a woman in her 70s who had recovered from COVID-19. The CDR3 runs from the conserved cysteine through the conserved F or W. The order of the fields is J gene, V gene, clone size, D gene, CDR3 length, CDR3 DNA, CDR3 protein. A D gene is named only where the DNA matches it firmly. Size is omitted from some rows. Given values are once, few, many or a class for expanded clones.

TRBJ1-2	TRBV4-1	NA	TRBD1	15	TGCGCCAGCAGCCACCCCACGACAGGGGTCTATGGCTACACCTTC	CASSHPTTGVYGYTF
TRBJ1-2	TRBV15	NA	NA	14	TGTGCCACCAGCAGAGATGCCAGGGGCTATGGCTACACCTTC	CATSRDARGYGYTF
TRBJ1-2	TRBV29-1	NA	NA	12	TGCAGCGTTTATCCCTCGCCGGGTGGCTACACCTTC	CSVYPSPGGYTF
TRBJ2-7	TRBV7-2	NA	TRBD1	14	TGTGCCAGCAGCCCTCGGGCAGGGGGCTACGAGCAGTACTTC	CASSPRAGGYEQYF
TRBJ2-7	TRBV4-2	NA	NA	16	TGTGCCAGCAGCCGACAACGGCAGGGGTCCTCCTACGAGCAGTACTTC	CASSRQRQGSSYEQYF
TRBJ2-1	TRBV4-1	few	TRBD2	17	TGCGCCAGCAGCCCGCCGATTCCCCGGGGGGGCCGTGGTGAGCAGTTCTTC	CASSPPIPRGGRGEQFF
TRBJ2-1	TRBV9	NA	NA	16	TGTGCCAGCAGCCCCCCGGAGGGCCGGTCCTACAATGAGCAGTTCTTC	CASSPPEGRSYNEQFF
TRBJ1-2	TRBV28	NA	NA	15	TGTGCCAGCAGTTTATACGAGGGCGGGAGGGGTGGCTACACCTTC	CASSLYEGGRGGYTF
TRBJ2-5	TRBV29-1	NA	TRBD2	14	TGCAGCCTCTGGGGGGTCGGGGGGCAAGAGACCCAGTACTTC	CSLWGVGGQETQYF
TRBJ2-7	TRBV7-2	NA	TRBD2	17	TGTGCCAGCAGCTTCAGCGGGGCGGGCGTGAACTCCTACGAGCAGTACTTC	CASSFSGAGVNSYEQYF
TRBJ2-5	TRBV7-2	NA	NA	18	TGTGCCAGCAGCTTCGAGGACCGGGGGATCCTAGACCAAGAGACCCAGTACTTC	CASSFEDRGILDQETQYF
TRBJ1-2	TRBV30	once	NA	13	TGTGCCTGGAGTGTATCGGGGGGCTCTGGCTACACCTTC	CAWSVSGGSGYTF
TRBJ1-3	TRBV5-1	few	TRBD1	14	TGCGCCAGCAGCGGGACAGGGAGCGGAAACACCATATATTTT	CASSGTGSGNTIYF